The 21 T cell receptor beta chains below come from one sample, sequenced in a study of follicular helper T cells after annual influenza vaccination. The method was immunoSEQ multiplex PCR; TCRdb's version includes in-frame clones alone and lacks a portion of them. The data show around 2,400 clones, more than 85% seen once. Time point given: 2014-2015 season, pre-vaccination. Sequenced here: CXCR5+ CD38+ circulating T follicular helper cells from blood, sampled on the day of influenza vaccination. Subset indicated: circulating Tfh, non-naive CD4+CXCR5+PD-1+ (ICOS+CD38+ or ICOS-CD38-). The source of these receptors is an adult who received the influenza vaccine.

The chain employs TRBV28 and TRBJ2-5; 8 positions match TRBD1. Germline CDR1 MDHEN, CDR2 SYDVKM. The CDR3 contains 15 residues. The V segment lost 6 bases and the J segment 7 bases; nucleotides outside the gene matches: 13. CDR3 loop: CASSTDRGRVGTQYF. As DNA, the CDR3 is TGTGCCAGCAGCACCGACAGGGGCCGGGTCGGGACCCAGTACTTC.

The V gene is TRBV15, the J gene TRBJ1-6; D is possibly TRBD1 (6 bases). Germline values: CDR1 LNHNV, CDR2 YYDKDF (reference sequence). CDR3 size: 15 residues. With 1 base removed from V and 6 bases from J, the gap between germline ends came to 10 bases. The CDR3 is CATSRVQGRNSPLHF. In nucleotides, the CDR3 is TGTGCCACCAGCAGAGTCCAGGGGCGTAATTCACCCCTCCACTTT.

This chain joins TRBV27 and TRBJ1-4, with D unclear. The germline V gene has CDR1 MNHEY and CDR2 SMNVEV (reference sequence). The CDR3 consists of 13 residues. The V gene lost 8 bases and the J gene lost 3 bases, with 10 bases spanning the gap. The CDR3: CASPGRANEKLFF. The CDR3 DNA is TGTGCCAGCCCGGGTAGAGCTAATGAAAAACTGTTTTTT.

The chain links TRBV10-3 to TRBJ2-1, with D possibly TRBD1 on 5 matching bases. In germline, CDR1 is ENHRY, CDR2 SYGVKD. V was pared by 11 bases and J by 7 bases, with 24 bases between. The CDR3 covers 15 residues. CDR3 in DNA: TGTGCCGCCAGGGTCCGGGCCGACCCCGAGAATGAGCAGTTCTTC. Amino acids: CAARVRADPENEQFF.

This chain connects TRBV2 to TRBJ2-5; D remains ambiguous. The CDR3 is 22 residues long. Germline values: CDR1 SNHLY, CDR2 FYNNEI. Trimming shortened V by 6 bases and J by 1 base, and 36 bases separated the two germline ends. CDR3 in DNA: TGTGCCAGCAGCCGAAAATCTATACACAACCCGACGCAGGCTATGCTCCAAGAGACCCAGTACTTC. Its translation: CASSRKSIHNPTQAMLQETQYF.

The gene calls are TRBV7-6 and TRBJ2-2, with TRBD2 identical over 7 bases. This CDR3 spans 16 amino acids. Germline V gene lookup returns CDR1 SGHVS and CDR2 FNYEAQ. V lost 5 bases to trimming and J lost 3 bases; unmatched junction nucleotides: 9. CDR3 protein: CASSPGRSEDTGELFF. The CDR3 DNA follows: TGTGCCAGCAGCCCCGGGAGGTCAGAGGACACCGGGGAGCTGTTTTTT.

This sequence joins TRBV6-5 and TRBJ1-5; 10 bases fit TRBD1. The V gene's germline CDR1 is MNHEY and CDR2 SVGAGI. Trimming at V came to 6 bases and at J to 4 bases, leaving 6 bases not matched to a gene. The CDR3 is 15 residues long. The CDR3, as DNA: TGTGCCAGCAGCATAGGACAGGGGGGAAATCAGCCCCAGCATTTT. Translated, it gives CASSIGQGGNQPQHF.

This sequence joins TRBV6-1 and TRBJ1-4, with D unresolved. The CDR3 has 16 residues. Per germline, CDR1 MNHNS and CDR2 SASEGT. The V gene lost 2 bases and the J gene lost 8 bases, with 18 bases spanning the gap. For the CDR3, the DNA is TGTGCCAGCAGTGAATCCGGAGGACCTGGGAACGAAAAACTGTTTTTT. The encoded protein is CASSESGGPGNEKLFF.

The chain is built from TRBV25-1 and TRBJ2-4; 9 positions agree with TRBD1. From germline, CDR1 is MGHDK and CDR2 SYGVNS. This CDR3 is built from 18 residues. V was clipped by 2 bases and J by 3 bases; unmatched bases: 11. This chain's CDR3 is CASSELQGARGGKNIQYF. The CDR3 nucleotides are TGTGCCAGCAGTGAACTACAGGGGGCGCGCGGAGGCAAAAACATTCAGTACTTC.

This chain connects TRBV6-1 to TRBJ2-5; D unresolved. Germline V gene data show CDR1 as MNHNS and CDR2 as SASEGT. The CDR3 runs to 14 residues. V lost 5 bases and J 2 bases, leaving 12 bases between the germline ends. The CDR3 here is CASSLSSSQETQYF. CDR3 nucleotides: TGTGCCAGCAGTCTTTCCTCCTCTCAAGAGACCCAGTACTTC.

This sequence joins TRBV7-2 and TRBJ2-3; the D gene is possibly TRBD1 (6 bases). The CDR3 totals 15 residues. V was cut by 5 bases and J by 5 bases, with 17 bases left in between. The germline gives CDR1 SGHTA, CDR2 FQGNSA. This CDR3 reads CASSASRTVQDTQYF. For the CDR3, the DNA is TGTGCCAGCAGCGCATCTAGGACAGTCCAAGATACGCAGTATTTT. Full variable domain (rest looked up from reference TRBV7-2 and TRBJ2-3): GAGVSQSPSNKVTEKGKDVELRCDPISGHTALYWYRQSLGQGLEFLIYFQGNSAPDKSGLPSDRFSAERTGGSVSTLTIQRTQQEDSAVYLCASSASRTVQDTQYFGPGTRLTVL.

The chain has TRBV30 and TRBJ2-7; TRBD2 might be the D (6 bases). Germline CDR1 and CDR2: GTSNPN and SVGIG (reference sequence). The CDR3 contains 15 residues. V lost 2 bases to trimming and J lost 0 bases, with 14 bases between them. The CDR3 nucleotides are TGTGCCTGGAGTTCGGGGACTGACAGCTCCTACGAGCAGTACTTC. Its translation is CAWSSGTDSSYEQYF.

The chain uses TRBV18 and TRBJ2-3; tentatively, D is TRBD1 (6 bases). This CDR3 contains 15 residues. V dropped 6 bases and J dropped 1 base, with 14 bases sitting between them. Germline V gene data show CDR1 as KGHSH and CDR2 as LQKENI. The chain's CDR3 is CASSVQGTRTDTQYF. In DNA, the CDR3 is TGTGCCAGCTCCGTACAGGGTACCCGCACAGATACGCAGTATTTT.

This clone has just one count. This rearrangement joins TRBV30 to TRBJ2-2, with 9 positions matching TRBD1. The CDR3 is 15 amino acids. Per the germline V gene, CDR1 is GTSNPN and CDR2 is SVGIG (reference sequence). After removal of 3 bases from V and 4 bases from J, the junction contained 6 bases not matched to a gene. The CDR3 loop reads CAWSHRDRVTGELFF. The DNA of the CDR3 is TGTGCCTGGAGCCACCGGGACAGGGTCACCGGGGAGCTGTTTTTT.

The gene calls are TRBV7-8 and TRBJ1-5; 8 nucleotides agree with TRBD1. J lost 6 bases, V lost 4 bases, and 14 bases had no gene match. The germline V gene encodes CDR1 SGHVS and CDR2 FQNEAQ. The CDR3 is 17 residues long. For the CDR3, the DNA is TGTGCCAGCAGCTCAAACCTCGGACAGGGAGGTAGTCAGCCCCAGCATTTT. It specifies CASSSNLGQGGSQPQHF.

J is TRBJ1-5 and V is TRBV5-8, with TRBD1 matching 7 bases. The CDR3 is 15 residues long. V dropped 2 bases and J dropped 6; count of bases not matched to a gene: 8. The germline V gene has CDR1 SGHTS and CDR2 YDEGEE. The CDR3: CASSFTGDRGQPQHF. CDR3 bases: TGTGCCAGCAGCTTTACAGGGGATCGGGGTCAGCCCCAGCATTTT.

The chain is built from TRBV29-1 and TRBJ2-4, with 7 bases fitting TRBD2. The ends lost 6 bases at V and 6 bases at J; junction bases unmatched: 2. The CDR3 sequence is 11 residues long. Germline V gene sequence: CDR1 SQVTM, CDR2 ANQGSEA. The CDR3, as DNA: TGCAGCGTGCGACTAGCAAACATTCAGTACTTC. Amino acids: CSVRLANIQYF. The full variable domain, rest sourced from reference TRBV29-1 and TRBJ2-4, is SAVISQKPSRDICQRGTSLTIQCQVDSQVTMMFWYRQQPGQSLTLIATANQGSEATYESGFVIDKFPISRPNLTFSTLTVSNMSPEDSSIYLCSVRLANIQYFGAGTRLSVL.

The sample holds a few counts of this clone. The chain joins TRBV6-6 to TRBJ1-1; D might be TRBD1 (6 bases). The CDR3 contains 15 residues. Trimming cost V 5 bases and J 0 bases, with 13 bases left between them. Germline loops: CDR1 MNHNY, CDR2 SVGAGI (reference sequence). CDR3 nucleotides: TGTGCCAGCAGTAAAGGACAGTCCATGAACACTGAAGCTTTCTTT. Residues: CASSKGQSMNTEAFF.

This clone was seen only a few times. This chain uses TRBV5-1 with TRBJ1-2; D gene unclear. Germline-derived CDR1 and CDR2 are SGHRS and YFSETQ. V was shortened by 0 bases and J by 6 bases, with 12 bases between the two germline ends. The CDR3 spans 14 residues. The CDR3 protein is CASSLDGRDHGYTF. The CDR3 coding sequence is TGCGCCAGCAGCTTGGACGGTCGGGATCATGGCTACACCTTC.

This clone was observed once. The V and J genes are TRBV11-3 and TRBJ2-5; 8 positions agree with TRBD1. V trimming: 5 bases; J trimming: 5 bases; junction bases outside the gene matches: 7. The CDR3 runs 14 residues. Germline CDR1 SGHNT, CDR2 YENEEA. The CDR3 protein is CASSPGQGGETQYF. The CDR3 bases are TGTGCCAGCAGCCCCGGACAGGGCGGGGAGACCCAGTACTTC.

The gene calls are TRBV27 and TRBJ1-2, with D possibly matching TRBD1 (5 bases). V lost 5 bases to trimming and J lost 0 bases, with 7 bases between them. The CDR3 has 13 residues. The germline CDR1 and CDR2 sequences are MNHEY and SMNVEV (reference sequence). The CDR3, as DNA: TGTGCCAGCAGTCCCAGGGCTAACTATGGCTACACCTTC. This sequence encodes CASSPRANYGYTF.